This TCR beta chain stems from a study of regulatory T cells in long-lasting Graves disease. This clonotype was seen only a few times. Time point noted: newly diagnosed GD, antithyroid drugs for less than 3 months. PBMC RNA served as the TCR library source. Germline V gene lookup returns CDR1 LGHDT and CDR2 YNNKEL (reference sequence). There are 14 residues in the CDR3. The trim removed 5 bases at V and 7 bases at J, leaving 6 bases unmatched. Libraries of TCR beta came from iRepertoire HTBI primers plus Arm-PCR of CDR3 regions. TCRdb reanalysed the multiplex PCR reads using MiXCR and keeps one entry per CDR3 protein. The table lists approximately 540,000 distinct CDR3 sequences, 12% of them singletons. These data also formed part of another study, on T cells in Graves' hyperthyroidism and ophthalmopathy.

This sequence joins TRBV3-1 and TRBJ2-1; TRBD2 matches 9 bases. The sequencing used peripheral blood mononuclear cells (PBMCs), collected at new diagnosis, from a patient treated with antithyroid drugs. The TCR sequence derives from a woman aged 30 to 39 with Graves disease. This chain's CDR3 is CASSRAGGVNEQFF. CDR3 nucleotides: TGTGCCAGCAGCAGAGCGGGAGGAGTAAATGAGCAGTTCTTC.